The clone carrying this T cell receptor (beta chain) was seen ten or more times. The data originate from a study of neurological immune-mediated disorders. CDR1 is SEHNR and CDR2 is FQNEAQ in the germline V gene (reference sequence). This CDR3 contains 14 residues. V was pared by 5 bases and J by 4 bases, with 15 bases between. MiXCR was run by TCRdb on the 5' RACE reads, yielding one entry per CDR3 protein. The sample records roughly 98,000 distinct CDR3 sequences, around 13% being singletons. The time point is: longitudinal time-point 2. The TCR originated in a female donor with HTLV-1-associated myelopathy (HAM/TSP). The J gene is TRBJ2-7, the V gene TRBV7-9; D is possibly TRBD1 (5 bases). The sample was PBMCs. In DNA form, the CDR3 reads TGTGCCAGCAGCCCCCCCGAGGACAAGTACGAGCAGTACTTC. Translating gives CASSPPEDKYEQYF. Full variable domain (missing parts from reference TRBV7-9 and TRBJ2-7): DTGVSQNPRHKITKRGQNVTFRCDPISEHNRLYWYRQTLGQGPEFLTYFQNEAQLEKSRLLSDRFSAERPKGSFSTLEIQRTEQGDSAMYLCASSPPEDKYEQYFGPGTRLTVT.